These 5 T cell receptor beta chains were all obtained from the same sample, sequenced in a study of T-cell memory formation after mild COVID-19. TCRdb used MiXCR to reprocess the 5' RACE reads, holding one entry per CDR3 protein. The sample lists around 340,000 distinct CDR3 sequences, 13% occurring once. The sequenced sample consisted of PBMCs or a T cell subset sorted from them (not recorded which). These receptor sequences come from a man aged 18 to 35 who had mild COVID-19 (a few samples of this study predate the infection). Cell type and time point are not known.

This chain uses TRBV10-3 with TRBJ2-1; D unresolved. The germline V gene encodes CDR1 ENHRY and CDR2 SYGVKD. The germline V and J ends were trimmed by 3 bases and 2 bases, with 8 bases remaining between them. The CDR3 loop spans 14 amino acids. CDR3 coding DNA: TGTGCCATCAGTGATCCTGGGACCTACAATGAGCAGTTCTTC. Translation gives CAISDPGTYNEQFF.

This clonotype has only a few counts. The genes are TRBV5-1 and TRBJ1-3, with D uncertain. The germline CDR1 and CDR2 sequences are SGHRS and YFSETQ. V lost 0 bases to trimming and J lost 4 bases, with 8 bases between them. This CDR3 spans 14 amino acids. This CDR3 is CASSLEQKGNTIYF. DNA of the CDR3: TGCGCCAGCAGCTTGGAACAGAAAGGAAACACCATATATTTT.

This clonotype was detected many times. J is TRBJ2-3 and V is TRBV7-6; D is undetermined. CDR1 and CDR2 (germline): SGHVS, FNYEAQ. The CDR3 is 15 residues long. Trimming took off 1 base at V and 5 bases at J, with 13 bases between the two ends. The CDR3 here is CASSLVGIGKDTQYF. In DNA form, the CDR3 reads TGTGCCAGCAGCTTAGTGGGGATTGGTAAAGATACGCAGTATTTT.

This clonotype occurred a few times. The gene calls are TRBV7-9 and TRBJ1-2; perhaps TRBD1 as D (6 bases). Germline V gene data show CDR1 as SEHNR and CDR2 as FQNEAQ (reference sequence). Trimming left V 4 bases short and J 8 bases short, with 17 bases between. This CDR3 has 14 residues. CDR3 region: CASSSVVGGQGYTF. The CDR3 coding sequence is TGTGCCAGCAGCTCCGTCGTGGGGGGGCAAGGCTACACCTTC.

Only a few counts were recorded for this clonotype. The chain joins TRBV19 to TRBJ2-5, with 9 bases identical to TRBD2. V lost 5 bases, J lost 8 bases, and 12 bases stayed unmatched. Germline values: CDR1 LNHDA, CDR2 SQIVND (reference sequence). This CDR3 contains 15 residues. CDR3 protein: CASSAAPGLAYTQYF. CDR3 coding DNA: TGTGCCAGTAGTGCAGCTCCGGGACTAGCTTATACCCAGTACTTC.